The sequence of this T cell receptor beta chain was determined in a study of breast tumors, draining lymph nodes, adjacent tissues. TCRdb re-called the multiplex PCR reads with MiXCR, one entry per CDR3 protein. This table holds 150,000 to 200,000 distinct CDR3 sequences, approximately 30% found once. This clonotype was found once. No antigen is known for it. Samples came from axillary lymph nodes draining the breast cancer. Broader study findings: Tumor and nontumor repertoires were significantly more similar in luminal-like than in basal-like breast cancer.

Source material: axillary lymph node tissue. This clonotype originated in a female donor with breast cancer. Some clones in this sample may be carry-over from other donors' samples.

This chain's CDR3 is CASSLKLRTTAGNTIYF. The CDR3, as DNA: TGTGCCAGCAGCTTAAAACTAAGGACTACCGCTGGAAACACCATATATTTT. The chain uses TRBV5-5 and TRBJ1-3; D is unclear. V was trimmed by 2 bases and J by 2 bases, leaving 17 bases between them. Per the germline V gene, CDR1 is SGHKS and CDR2 is YYEKEE (reference sequence). CDR3 length equals 17 residues.